The sequence of this T cell receptor (beta chain) was determined in a study of cytomegalovirus exposure and HLA in healthy donors. Looking at the study overall: Ancestry clustering placed 70% to 90% of 350 to 500 genotyped donors in the Caucasian-associated cluster. Points from the study as a whole: CMV serostatus was the only immune exposure information that was available.

PCR was performed using 60 Vbeta and 13 Jbeta primers. Only in-frame clones appear in the TCRdb table, and some are missing; sequencing was by immunoSEQ multiplex PCR. Of some 100,000 clones listed, over 60% are singletons. This CDR3 has 18 amino acids. V was shortened by 0 bases and J by 0 bases, with 15 bases between the two germline ends. Germline assignment: CDR1 WSHSY and CDR2 SAAADI. Regarding this clone: The antigen is not known.

Sequencing was performed on PBMCs. The chain joins TRBV10-2 to TRBJ1-5; D gene unclear. The sequence was obtained from a male donor in good health and CMV-seropositive. The CDR3 sequence: CASSESKEGWHSNQPQHF. CDR3 bases: TGCGCCAGCAGTGAGTCGAAGGAGGGTTGGCATAGCAATCAGCCCCAGCATTTT.